Listed below are T cell receptor beta chains from one sample, sequenced in a study of OX40 agonist ivuxolimab in advanced cancers. TCRdb's table, derived via immunoSEQ multiplex PCR, lists solely in-frame clones and lacks some. The sample shows approximately 69,000 clones, roughly 84% of them seen only once. The material was CD4+ or CD8+ T cells sorted from blood, obtained in a trial of the OX40 agonist ivuxolimab. These receptors were collected from an adult with an advanced solid tumor such as melanoma, head and neck, liver or kidney cancer. The CDR3 runs from the conserved cysteine through the conserved F or W. Each record gives: V gene, clone size, CDR3 length, D gene, J gene, CDR3 protein, CDR3 DNA. The D gene is left open where the match is weak. Only part of the rows carry a size: once, few, many, or a class if the clone is expanded.

TRBV7-9,-,11,-,TRBJ2-7,CASSLQYEQYF,TGTGCCAGCAGCCTCCAGTACGAGCAGTACTTC
TRBV2,-,15,TRBD2,TRBJ2-7,CASSYGLAGIYEQYF,TGTGCCAGCAGTTATGGACTAGCGGGGATCTACGAGCAGTACTTC
TRBV7-6,-,14,TRBD1,TRBJ1-2,CASSWGQGDSGYTF,TGTGCCAGCAGCTGGGGACAGGGGGATTCTGGCTACACCTTC
TRBV6-6,-,9,-,TRBJ1-2,CASSYSCTF,TGTGCCAGCAGTTACTCGTGCACCTTC
TRBV2,-,11,-,TRBJ2-3,CASSRGDTQYF,TGTGCCAGCAGTAGGGGGGATACGCAGTATTTT
TRBV6-1,-,14,-,TRBJ2-1,CASSDGPGPQEQFF,TGTGCCAGCAGTGATGGGCCGGGACCCCAGGAGCAGTTCTTC
TRBV6-1,-,13,-,TRBJ2-5,CASSVDYQETQYF,TGTGCCAGCAGTGTTGACTATCAAGAGACCCAGTACTTC
TRBV10-3,-,16,TRBD1,TRBJ2-6,CAISTGAMSGANVLTF,TGTGCCATCTCGACAGGGGCCATGTCTGGGGCCAACGTCCTGACTTTC
TRBV18,-,17,TRBD1,TRBJ1-3,CASSPTQGAYFGNTIYF,TGTGCCAGCTCACCAACTCAGGGGGCATATTTTGGAAACACCATATATTTT
TRBV19,-,12,-,TRBJ2-7,CATEASSYEQYF,TGTGCAACCGAGGCTAGCTCCTACGAGCAGTACTTC
TRBV29-1,-,13,TRBD1,TRBJ1-2,CSAQTGGGYGYTF,TGCAGCGCTCAGACAGGGGGAGGGTATGGCTACACCTTC
TRBV30,many,11,-,TRBJ1-1,CAWGRTTEAFF,TGTGCCTGGGGGCGAACCACTGAAGCTTTCTTT
TRBV7-2,-,15,-,TRBJ1-5,CASSRSRVQNQPQHF,TGTGCCAGCAGCCGCAGCCGTGTGCAAAATCAGCCCCAGCATTTT
TRBV6-6,-,14,TRBD1,TRBJ2-7,CASTLTGAAYEQYF,TGTGCCAGCACTTTGACAGGGGCGGCCTACGAGCAGTACTTC
TRBV27,-,15,-,TRBJ1-5,CASARAGNSNQPQHF,TGTGCCAGCGCCCGTGCAGGGAATAGCAATCAGCCCCAGCATTTT
TRBV4-1,-,14,-,TRBJ2-5,CASSQLGPQSTQYF,TGCGCCAGCAGCCAACTAGGACCCCAAAGCACCCAGTACTTC
TRBV30,-,15,-,TRBJ2-2,CAWSDGGPGTGELFF,TGTGCCTGGAGTGACGGCGGGCCTGGCACCGGGGAGCTGTTTTTT
TRBV9,-,15,-,TRBJ1-5,CASSLRGGPYEPQHF,TGTGCCAGCAGCCTAAGAGGAGGGCCTTATGAGCCCCAGCATTTT
TRBV2,-,17,-,TRBJ1-6,CASSGESENSYNSPLHF,TGTGCCAGCAGTGGGGAGTCAGAAAACTCCTATAATTCACCCCTCCACTTT
TRBV9,-,15,-,TRBJ2-1,CASSVQDNSYNEQFF,TGTGCCAGCAGCGTACAGGATAATTCCTACAATGAGCAGTTCTTC
TRBV5-1,-,14,-,TRBJ2-1,CASSFGTMGNEQFF,TGCGCCAGCAGCTTTGGGACCATGGGTAATGAGCAGTTCTTC
TRBV14,-,14,TRBD1,TRBJ1-1,CASSHGQGGTEAFF,TGTGCCAGCAGCCACGGACAGGGTGGGACTGAAGCTTTCTTT
TRBV27,-,14,-,TRBJ2-5,CASSLAGLRETQYF,TGTGCCAGCAGTTTGGCGGGGCTCCGAGAGACCCAGTACTTC
TRBV5-1,once,14,TRBD1,TRBJ2-7,CASSPTGQGYEQYF,TGCGCCAGCAGCCCCACAGGACAGGGGTACGAGCAGTACTTC